This TCR beta chain stems from a study of OX40 agonist ivuxolimab in advanced cancers. The table came from immunoSEQ multiplex PCR; TCRdb's copy has only in-frame clones and leaves some out. This sample has approximately 49,000 clones, with approximately 83% found just once. CDR3 length: 14 residues. Germline CDR1 is SGHTA and CDR2 is FQGNSA. Trimming pared 3 bases from V and 0 bases from J, leaving 8 bases between. This clonotype was sampled from an adult with an advanced solid tumor such as melanoma, head and neck, liver or kidney cancer. Sample: CD4+ or CD8+ T cells sorted from blood, taken in a trial of the OX40 agonist ivuxolimab. V is TRBV7-2 and J is TRBJ1-1, with D unresolved. CDR3: CASSFRRMNTEAFF. The CDR3 DNA is TGTGCCAGCAGCTTCAGGAGAATGAACACTGAAGCTTTCTTT.